Listed here are 17 T cell receptor beta chains from one sample, sequenced in a study of shared clonotypes between healthy human individuals (TCRdb year 2020). CD8 naive samples were obtained by positive selection for CCR7 among CD45RO-negative cells, yielding a CD45RA+CCR7+ population from which TemRA cells were excluded. The library was prepared using the immunoSEQ multiplex PCR assay. The table comes from immuneACCESS by way of TCRdb, which keeps in-frame sequences with V and J called. Part of the clones is missing from these tables; in studies checked, under half for an unresolved V gene and the rest for unknown reasons. The sample has 1.5 million to 2.5 million clones on record, around 96% of them singletons. The ten largest clonotypes hold 0.9% to 1.5% of the sample. The material sequenced was naive CD8+ T cells sorted from blood. Per the publication, the cell subset or site label means: CD45RA+CCR7+. These receptors were obtained from a man between 18 and 29 years old in good health.

V gene TRBV6-1 combines with J gene TRBJ1-2, with a weak D call TRBD1 (6 bases). CDR3 length: 13 residues. V lost 3 bases and J lost 5, with 10 bases in between. CDR1 MNHNS and CDR2 SASEGT come from the germline V gene. The CDR3 region has the DNA TGTGCCAGCAGTGACAGGGGAGGTTATGGCTACACCTTC. It encodes CASSDRGGYGYTF.

This clone was found once. The chain employs TRBV6-6 and TRBJ2-5, with unresolved D. The CDR3 extends over 13 amino acids. Germline lookup yields CDR1 MNHNY and CDR2 SVGAGI (reference sequence). V was clipped by 6 bases and J by 4 bases, with 12 bases between them. In nucleotides, the CDR3 is TGTGCCAGCAGACTCAATAGAGGAGAGACCCAGTACTTC. Protein product: CASRLNRGETQYF.

The chain is built from TRBV5-1 and TRBJ2-5; TRBD2 matches at 16 bases. V shed 4 bases and J 1 base; nucleotides not matched to a gene: 7. This CDR3 region has 18 residues. The germline gives CDR1 SGHRS, CDR2 YFSETQ. The CDR3 DNA follows: TGCGCCAGCAGCCCTGGGACTAGCGGGGGGGTTCCCCAAGAGACCCAGTACTTC. Protein: CASSPGTSGGVPQETQYF.

The gene calls are TRBV27 and TRBJ2-7, with D perhaps being TRBD1 or TRBD2 (5 bases each). The CDR3 extends over 16 amino acids. The ends were cut back, 6 bases at V and 1 base at J, with 19 bases in the middle. Germline CDR1 is MNHEY and CDR2 is SMNVEV (reference sequence). CDR3 DNA sequence: TGTGCCAGCAGCCAATACGGGGCCCCGCCGTCCTACGAGCAGTACTTC. Translating it yields CASSQYGAPPSYEQYF.

The genes are TRBV18 and TRBJ2-7; D call uncertain. This CDR3 is built from 15 residues. Germline-derived CDR1 and CDR2 are KGHSH and LQKENI. The V gene lost 3 bases and the J gene lost 4 bases, with 16 bases spanning the gap. This CDR3 reads CASSPPGAQPYEQYF. The CDR3 bases are TGTGCCAGCTCACCTCCGGGTGCACAGCCGTACGAGCAGTACTTC.

The V and J genes are TRBV19 and TRBJ1-1, with 9 nucleotides matching TRBD1. Germline loops: CDR1 LNHDA, CDR2 SQIVND (reference sequence). The CDR3 runs to 15 residues. Losses at the gene ends were 1 base for V and 1 base for J; bases not matched to a gene: 1. CDR3 bases: TGTGCCAGTAGTATAGCGACAGGGGGGAACACTGAAGCTTTCTTT. Encoded protein: CASSIATGGNTEAFF.

The CDR3 loop is CASSEGQGYYGYTF. The CDR3 DNA follows: TGTGCCAGCAGTGAAGGTCAGGGGTACTATGGCTACACCTTC. This chain links TRBV6-1 with TRBJ1-2; D might be TRBD1 (6 bases). The V end lost 1 base, the J end lost 3 bases, and 9 bases lay between the germline ends. The germline CDR1 and CDR2 sequences are MNHNS and SASEGT. The CDR3 runs to 14 residues.

J is TRBJ1-4 and V is TRBV4-1; the D gene is possibly TRBD1 (6 bases). CDR3 length: 14 residues. CDR1 and CDR2 (germline): MGHRA, YSYEKL. The germline V and J ends were trimmed by 6 bases and 4 bases, with 12 bases remaining between them. The chain's CDR3 is CASRSGQFNEKLFF. The CDR3 DNA sequence: TGCGCCAGCAGAAGCGGACAGTTTAATGAAAAACTGTTTTTT.

This chain uses TRBV4-3 with TRBJ2-7; 8 positions match TRBD2. The CDR3 consists of 14 residues. Germline V gene lookup returns CDR1 LGHNA and CDR2 YSLEER. Trimming cost V 2 bases and J 6 bases; bases outside gene matches: 6. CDR3 sequence reads: CASSQRMGTSEQYF. DNA for the CDR3: TGCGCCAGCAGCCAACGGATGGGGACTAGCGAGCAGTACTTC.

This chain links TRBV27 with TRBJ2-6, with D possibly being TRBD1 (6 bases). The germline V and J ends were trimmed by 6 bases and 1 base, with 7 bases remaining between them. Germline assignment: CDR1 MNHEY and CDR2 SMNVEV (reference sequence). The CDR3 spans 14 residues. The CDR3 DNA reads TGTGCCAGCAGCGGACAGTCTGGGGCCAACGTCCTGACTTTC. Translation gives CASSGQSGANVLTF.

The chain uses TRBV27 and TRBJ1-1; TRBD1 aligns across 7 bases. CDR3 size: 13 residues. Trimming at V came to 6 bases and at J to 5 bases, leaving 6 bases not matched to a gene. The germline V gene encodes CDR1 MNHEY and CDR2 SMNVEV (reference sequence). This CDR3 is CASRSTGNTEAFF. In DNA form, the CDR3 reads TGTGCCAGCAGATCGACAGGGAATACTGAAGCTTTCTTT.

This rearrangement joins TRBV9 to TRBJ2-4; 8 bases line up with TRBD2. CDR1 SGDLS and CDR2 YYNGEE come from the germline V gene. Germline trimming cut 2 bases from V and 2 bases from J; bases unmatched to any gene: 6. The CDR3 is made up of 16 amino acids. The CDR3 spells CASSVESGSSKNIQYF. In nucleotides, the CDR3 is TGTGCCAGCAGCGTGGAAAGCGGGAGTTCCAAAAACATTCAGTACTTC.

This sequence joins TRBV5-4 and TRBJ2-5; D may be TRBD2 (7 bases). The CDR3 totals 14 residues. CDR1 SGHNT and CDR2 YYREEE come from the germline V gene (reference sequence). Trimming removed 1 base from V and 13 bases from J, with 20 bases in between. Here the CDR3 DNA reads TGTGCCAGCAGCTTGTGGGGGGGGGCCGACATCCCGTACTTC. Protein sequence: CASSLWGGADIPYF.

V is TRBV1 and J is TRBJ2-3; the table's D gene call, TRBD1, was not cross checked with the DNA. TRBV1 is designated a pseudogene. CDR3 length: 16 residues. The CDR3 bases are TGCACCAGCAGCGAAGTCCCCCAGGGGCGCACAGATACGCAGTATTTT. Protein sequence: CTSSEVPQGRTDTQYF.

The CDR3 sequence: CASSPGTDYGYTF. The CDR3 nucleotides are TGTGCCAGCAGCCCTGGGACAGACTATGGCTACACCTTC. J is TRBJ1-2 and V is TRBV7-2, with 7 bases identical to TRBD1. The CDR3 spans 13 residues. Germline CDR1 and CDR2: SGHTA and FQGNSA. Germline trimming cut 5 bases from V and 3 bases from J; bases unmatched to any gene: 3.

This clone has just one count. The chain combines TRBV28 with TRBJ1-5; D remains ambiguous. V lost 6 bases, J lost 2 bases, and 11 bases lay in between. In germline, CDR1 is MDHEN, CDR2 SYDVKM. This CDR3 is built from 14 residues. DNA for the CDR3: TGTGCCAGCAGCGGGGTTATGGGCAATCAGCCCCAGCATTTT. Its translation: CASSGVMGNQPQHF.

The sample holds one count of this clone. The V call is TRBV14, the J call TRBJ2-5; D may be TRBD2 (5 bases). This CDR3 spans 16 amino acids. V shed 0 bases and J shed 5 bases, with 16 bases lying between them. From germline, CDR1 is SGHDN and CDR2 FVKESK. For the CDR3, the DNA is TGTGCCAGCAGCCAAGATCTGACGGGGTTGGAGGAGACCCAGTACTTC. This encodes CASSQDLTGLEETQYF.